What follows are 10 T cell receptor beta chains derived from one specimen sequenced in a study of response to subunit inactivated influenza vaccine. Each CDR3 protein is one row after TCRdb ran MiXCR on the RT-PCR reads. The profile shows 300,000 to 350,000 distinct CDR3 sequences, 21% of them singletons. The specimen was PBMCs from blood, collected approximately 22 months after vaccination. The receptor source for this set is a man between 50 and 70 years old who received an inactivated influenza vaccine.

This clonotype was detected many times. The chain employs TRBV3-1 and TRBJ1-1; D remains ambiguous. CDR1 and CDR2 (germline): LGHDT, YNNKEL (reference sequence). V was pared by 2 bases and J by 0 bases, with 1 base between. The CDR3 contains 12 residues. Written as DNA, the CDR3 is TGTGCCAGCAGCCAAATGAACACTGAAGCTTTCTTT. The encoded protein is CASSQMNTEAFF.

This clonotype was recorded at least ten times. This chain links TRBV2 with TRBJ1-4, with TRBD1 matching 8 bases. Germline V gives CDR1 SNHLY, CDR2 FYNNEI. The length of the CDR3 is 14 residues. The V gene end was trimmed by 6 bases and the J gene end by 8 bases; junction bases not matched to a gene: 8. The CDR3 DNA follows: TGTGCCAGCAGCGACCGGGACAGGTGGGAAAAACTGTTTTTT. It yields the protein CASSDRDRWEKLFF.

The genes are TRBV18 and TRBJ2-3; 9 bases agree with TRBD1. Looked up from germline, CDR1 is KGHSH and CDR2 is LQKENI. This CDR3 has 14 amino acids. Trimming removed 4 bases from V and 4 bases from J; junction bases left unmatched: 3. The CDR3: CASSRDRDADTQYF. DNA of the CDR3: TGTGCCAGCTCACGGGACAGGGACGCAGATACGCAGTATTTT.

This clonotype turned up a few times. The rearrangement uses TRBV3-1 and TRBJ1-1; D call uncertain. This CDR3 is 14 amino acids long. Germline CDR1 is LGHDT and CDR2 is YNNKEL (reference sequence). V lost 6 bases to trimming and J lost 1 base, with 12 bases between them. CDR3 sequence (DNA): TGTGCCAGCAGTCCGCTCCGTGGGAACACTGAAGCTTTCTTT. Amino acids: CASSPLRGNTEAFF.

The genes are TRBV4-3 and TRBJ2-1, with D maybe TRBD1 (6 bases). The CDR3 covers 16 residues. Between the trimmed V and J ends, which lost 3 bases and 0 bases, there was a span of 12 bases. CDR1 LGHNA and CDR2 YSLEER come from the germline V gene. The CDR3 DNA sequence: TGCGCCAGCAGCCACGGGACACCCACCTCCTACAATGAGCAGTTCTTC. Translated, it gives CASSHGTPTSYNEQFF.

The chain uses TRBV21-1 and TRBJ1-1; the D segment call TRBD1 is taken from the table without a DNA check. TRBV21-1 is a pseudogene locus. This CDR3 spans 15 amino acids. This chain's CDR3 is CASSPLKNRGAEAFF. The CDR3 DNA reads as TGTGCCAGCAGCCCGCTTAAGAACAGGGGTGCTGAAGCTTTCTTT.

Regarding this clonotype: In this CDR3 the conserved last residue, phenylalanine or tryptophan, is missing, so a read error is likely. The V gene is TRBV5-1, the J gene TRBJ1-4; D unresolved. CDR3 length equals 14 residues. Germline loops: CDR1 SGHRS, CDR2 YFSETQ. Between the trimmed V and J ends, which lost 4 bases and 2 bases, there was a span of 9 bases. CDR3 coding DNA: TGCGCCAGCAGCCACGGACGGACTAATGAAAAACTGTTTTCT. The encoded protein is CASSHGRTNEKLFS.

The chain carries TRBV7-2 and TRBJ1-1; D gene uncertain. The V gene's germline CDR1 is SGHTA and CDR2 FQGNSA. V was trimmed by 8 bases and J by 3 bases, leaving 7 bases between them. The CDR3 runs 11 residues. The CDR3 is CASGVYTEAFF. The CDR3 region has the DNA TGTGCCAGCGGGGTATACACTGAAGCTTTCTTT.

This clonotype was detected only a few times. The V call is TRBV12-3 or TRBV12-4, the J call TRBJ1-2, with TRBD1 as a possible D gene (6 bases). The germline V and J ends were trimmed by 5 bases and 5 bases, with 18 bases remaining between them. This CDR3 is 15 amino acids long. CDR3 nucleotides: TGTGCCAGCAGTGGGGGGCCAGGGGTTGGATATGGCTACACCTTC. Protein: CASSGGPGVGYGYTF.

The chain couples TRBV4-2 to TRBJ1-5; a weak D match, TRBD1 (5 bases). The CDR3 contains 15 residues. Germline lookup yields CDR1 LGHNA and CDR2 YNFKEQ. V dropped 5 bases and J dropped 2 bases, with 13 bases sitting between them. CDR3 protein: CASSWTTGGNQPQHF. The DNA for the CDR3 is TGTGCCAGCAGCTGGACAACCGGAGGCAATCAGCCCCAGCATTTT.